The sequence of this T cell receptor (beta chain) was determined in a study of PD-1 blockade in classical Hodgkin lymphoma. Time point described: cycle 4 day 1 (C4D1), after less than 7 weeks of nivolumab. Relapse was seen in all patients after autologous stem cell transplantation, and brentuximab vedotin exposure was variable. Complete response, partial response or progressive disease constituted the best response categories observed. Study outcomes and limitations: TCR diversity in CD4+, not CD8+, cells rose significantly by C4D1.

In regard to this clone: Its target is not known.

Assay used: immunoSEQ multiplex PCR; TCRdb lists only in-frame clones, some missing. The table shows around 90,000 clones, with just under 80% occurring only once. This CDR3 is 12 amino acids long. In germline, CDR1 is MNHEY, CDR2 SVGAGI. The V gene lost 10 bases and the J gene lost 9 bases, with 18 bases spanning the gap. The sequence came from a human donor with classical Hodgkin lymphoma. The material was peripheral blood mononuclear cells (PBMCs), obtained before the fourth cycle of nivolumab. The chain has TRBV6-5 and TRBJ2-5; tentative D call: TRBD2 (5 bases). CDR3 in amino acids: CAIGVPRLAQYF. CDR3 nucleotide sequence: TGTGCCATCGGGGTTCCACGACTTGCCCAGTACTTC.